This TCR beta chain was sequenced for a study of cytomegalovirus exposure and HLA in healthy donors. PCR amplification relied on 60 Vbeta primers (plus 13 Jbeta primers). Sequencing was performed with immunoSEQ multiplex PCR; in TCRdb, only in-frame clones are kept and a portion is missing. The sample has around 200,000 clones; approximately 80% are singletons. From germline, CDR1 is KGHSH and CDR2 LQKENI. The trim removed 2 bases at V and 6 bases at J, leaving 3 bases unmatched. CDR3 length equals 15 residues. V is TRBV18 and J is TRBJ1-6, with 8 nucleotides matching TRBD1. The sequence derives from a woman aged 50 to 65 in good health and CMV-seropositive. Sequencing was carried out using PBMCs. The CDR3 coding sequence is TGTGCCAGCTCACCAACAGGGGGTACTAATTCACCCCTCCACTTT. Its protein is CASSPTGGTNSPLHF.